This TCR beta chain is drawn from a study of blood T cell repertoires in COVID-19. For the study at large: T cells, B-cell-depleted T cells, or PBMCs provided the cDNA or gDNA that served as material.

Original processing methods: It was from reference gene primer amplification that nucleated cell counts were estimated. This table comes from immunoSEQ multiplex PCR, and its TCRdb copy is limited to in-frame clones, with some not included. The D gene and trimming were derived from the DNA, and the V and J assignments and clone size from that table. Among 450,000 to 500,000 clones listed, roughly 85% were seen once. The CDR3 sequence is 12 residues long. Trimming cost V 10 bases and J 1 base, with 10 bases left between them. The chain joins TRBV12-3 or TRBV12-4 to TRBJ1-1; a possible D gene is TRBD1 (6 bases). Sequencing was done on a sample of peripheral blood. This receptor was identified in a human donor in a cohort sampled during active COVID-19. The CDR3 sequence: CAIDRRNTEAFF. The CDR3 coding sequence is TGTGCCATTGACAGGAGGAACACTGAAGCTTTCTTT.